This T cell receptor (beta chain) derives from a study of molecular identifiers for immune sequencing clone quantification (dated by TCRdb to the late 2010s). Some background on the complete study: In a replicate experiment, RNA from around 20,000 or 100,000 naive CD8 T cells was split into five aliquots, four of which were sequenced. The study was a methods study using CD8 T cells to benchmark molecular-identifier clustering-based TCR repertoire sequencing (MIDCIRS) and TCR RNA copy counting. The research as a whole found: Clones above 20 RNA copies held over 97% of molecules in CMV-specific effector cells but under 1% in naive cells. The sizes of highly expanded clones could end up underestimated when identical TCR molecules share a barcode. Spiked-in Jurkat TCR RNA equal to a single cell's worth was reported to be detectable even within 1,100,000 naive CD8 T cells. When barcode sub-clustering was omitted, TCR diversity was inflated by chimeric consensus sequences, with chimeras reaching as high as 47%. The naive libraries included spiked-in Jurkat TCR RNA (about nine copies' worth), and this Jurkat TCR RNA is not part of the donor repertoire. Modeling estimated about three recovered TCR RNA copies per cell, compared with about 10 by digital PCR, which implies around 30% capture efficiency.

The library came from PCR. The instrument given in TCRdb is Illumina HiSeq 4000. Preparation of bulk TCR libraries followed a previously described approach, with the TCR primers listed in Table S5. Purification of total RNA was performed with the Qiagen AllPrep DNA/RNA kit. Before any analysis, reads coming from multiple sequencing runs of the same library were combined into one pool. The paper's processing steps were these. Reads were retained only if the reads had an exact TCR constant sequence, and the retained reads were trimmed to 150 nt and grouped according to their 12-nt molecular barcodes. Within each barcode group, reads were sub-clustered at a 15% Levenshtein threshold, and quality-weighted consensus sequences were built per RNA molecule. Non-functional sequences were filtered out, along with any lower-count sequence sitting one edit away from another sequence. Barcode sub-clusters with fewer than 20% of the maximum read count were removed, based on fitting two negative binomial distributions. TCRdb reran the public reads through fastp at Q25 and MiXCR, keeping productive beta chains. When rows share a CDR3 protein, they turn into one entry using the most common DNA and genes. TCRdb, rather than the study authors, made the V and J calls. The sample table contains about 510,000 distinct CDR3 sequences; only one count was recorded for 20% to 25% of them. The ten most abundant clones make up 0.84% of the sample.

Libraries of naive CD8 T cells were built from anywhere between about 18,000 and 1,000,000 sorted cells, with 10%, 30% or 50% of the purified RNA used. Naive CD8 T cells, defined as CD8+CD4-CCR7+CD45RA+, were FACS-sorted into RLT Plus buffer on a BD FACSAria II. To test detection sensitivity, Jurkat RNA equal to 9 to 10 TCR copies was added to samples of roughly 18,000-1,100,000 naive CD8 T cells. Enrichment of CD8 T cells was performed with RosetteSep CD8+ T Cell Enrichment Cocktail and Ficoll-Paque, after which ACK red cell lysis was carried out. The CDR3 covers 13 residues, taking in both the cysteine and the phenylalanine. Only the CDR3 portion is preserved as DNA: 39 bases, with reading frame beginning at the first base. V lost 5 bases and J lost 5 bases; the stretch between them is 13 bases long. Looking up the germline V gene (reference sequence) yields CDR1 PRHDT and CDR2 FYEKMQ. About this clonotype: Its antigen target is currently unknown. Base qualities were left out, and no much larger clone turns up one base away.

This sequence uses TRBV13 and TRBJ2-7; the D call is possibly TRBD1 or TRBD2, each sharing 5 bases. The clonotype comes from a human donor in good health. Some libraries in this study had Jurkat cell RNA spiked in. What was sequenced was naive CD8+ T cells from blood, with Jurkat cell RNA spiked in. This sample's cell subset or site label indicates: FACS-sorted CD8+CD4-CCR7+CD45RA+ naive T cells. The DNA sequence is TGTGCCAGCAGCGGGGGTTATGGTAACGAGCAGTACTTC. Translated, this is CASSGGYGNEQYF.